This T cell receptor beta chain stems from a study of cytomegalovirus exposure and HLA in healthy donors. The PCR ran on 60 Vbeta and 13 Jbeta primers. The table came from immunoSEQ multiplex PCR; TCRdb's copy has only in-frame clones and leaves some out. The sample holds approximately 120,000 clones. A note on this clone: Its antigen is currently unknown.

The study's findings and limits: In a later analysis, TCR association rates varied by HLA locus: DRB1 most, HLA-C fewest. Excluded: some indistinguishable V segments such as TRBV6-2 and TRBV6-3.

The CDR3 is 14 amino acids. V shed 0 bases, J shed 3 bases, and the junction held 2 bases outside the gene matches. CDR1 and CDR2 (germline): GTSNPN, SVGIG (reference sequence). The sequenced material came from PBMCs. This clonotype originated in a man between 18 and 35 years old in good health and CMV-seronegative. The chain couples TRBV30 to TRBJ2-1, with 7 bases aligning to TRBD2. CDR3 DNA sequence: TGTGCCTGGAGTGTTTCTAGCGGCTACAATGAGCAGTTCTTC. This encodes CAWSVSSGYNEQFF.